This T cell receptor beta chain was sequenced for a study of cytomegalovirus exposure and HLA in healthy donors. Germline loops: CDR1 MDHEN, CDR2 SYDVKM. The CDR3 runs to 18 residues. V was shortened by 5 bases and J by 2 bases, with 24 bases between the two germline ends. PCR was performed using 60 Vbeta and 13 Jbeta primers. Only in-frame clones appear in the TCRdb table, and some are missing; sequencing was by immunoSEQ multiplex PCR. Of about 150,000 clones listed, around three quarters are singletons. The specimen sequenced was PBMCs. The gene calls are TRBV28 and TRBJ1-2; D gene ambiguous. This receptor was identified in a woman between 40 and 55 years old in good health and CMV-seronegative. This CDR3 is CASSHGREASTRNYGYTF. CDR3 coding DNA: TGTGCCAGCAGTCACGGGAGGGAGGCCTCCACCCGGAACTATGGCTACACCTTC.